This TCR beta chain originates from a study of cytomegalovirus exposure and HLA in healthy donors. Remarks on this clone: Its antigen is undetermined.

Each donor's status was that of a healthy bone marrow donor. V was trimmed by 3 bases and J by 0 bases, leaving 15 bases between them. In germline, CDR1 is SGHRS, CDR2 YFSETQ. This CDR3 is 16 amino acids long. Study-level findings and limits: It was reported that the classifier diagnosed cytomegalovirus status with high specificity and sensitivity in both the original and validation cohorts.

PCR involved 60 Vbeta and 13 Jbeta primers. Original methodology: Some 80 million unique TCR beta chains, roughly 11 million shared, were counted in a later analysis. Method: immunoSEQ multiplex PCR; TCRdb's copy keeps in-frame clones and lacks some. V and J calls and clone size are given by that table; D and trimming were obtained from the DNA. Of 100,000 or so clones in the sample, around three quarters are singletons; the top ten hold approximately 4.1%. This clonotype originated in a female donor in good health and CMV-seropositive. The sequenced sample was PBMCs. The chain uses TRBV5-1 and TRBJ1-1; tentatively, D is TRBD1 (6 bases). The CDR3 sequence: CASSSERTALNTEAFF. The CDR3 nucleotides read TGCGCCAGCAGCTCCGAGCGGACAGCTCTGAACACTGAAGCTTTCTTT.